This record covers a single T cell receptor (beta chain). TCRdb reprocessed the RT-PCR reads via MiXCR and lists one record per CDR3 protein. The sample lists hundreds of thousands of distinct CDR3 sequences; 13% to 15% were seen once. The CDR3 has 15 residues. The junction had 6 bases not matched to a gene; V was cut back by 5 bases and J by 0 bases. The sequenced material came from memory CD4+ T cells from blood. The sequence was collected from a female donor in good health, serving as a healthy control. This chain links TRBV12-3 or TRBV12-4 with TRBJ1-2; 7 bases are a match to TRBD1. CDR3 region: CASSPGQVPNYGYTF. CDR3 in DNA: TGTGCCAGCAGTCCCGGACAGGTTCCTAACTATGGCTACACCTTC.